One T cell receptor beta chain is described in this entry. The data originate from a study of shared clonotypes between healthy human individuals. The CDR3 has 15 residues. CDR1 is MDHEN, CDR2 SYDVKM, per germline. V was trimmed by 6 bases and J by 0 bases, leaving 13 bases between them. TCRdb's copy holds only in-frame clones and misses some; the assay was immunoSEQ multiplex PCR. The sample includes 780,000 or so clones, about two thirds seen only once; the top ten take less than 2%. Sequencing was performed on memory CD4+ T cells sorted from blood. The subset is: CD45RA-negative fraction. The gene calls are TRBV28 and TRBJ2-3, with unresolved D. The clonotype comes from a woman aged 25 to 39 in good health. The CDR3 spells CASSRLLESTDTQYF. CDR3 sequence (DNA): TGTGCCAGCAGCCGCCTTTTAGAGAGCACAGATACGCAGTATTTT.